The next 10 T cell receptor beta chains were all read from a single sample in a study of radiotherapy plus CTLA-4 blockade in lung cancer (dated by TCRdb to 2016 to 2018). The library came from the immunoSEQ multiplex PCR assay. TCRdb holds this immuneACCESS table with in-frame rearrangements only. Some clones are missing; in checked studies, unresolved V genes explain under half, and the rest has no known cause. The sample data list more than 90,000 clones, and 81% of these were observed just once. The leading ten clones occupy less than 4% of the sample. This sample comprised peripheral blood, obtained from a patient treated with radiotherapy plus ipilimumab. The origin of the receptors is a human donor with non-small cell lung cancer that progressed on radiotherapy plus ipilimumab. Some clones in this sample may be carry-over from other donors' samples.

A word on this clone: This same CDR3 is encoded by further DNA sequences in the sample. The J gene is TRBJ2-3, the V gene TRBV10-3; 9 bases fit TRBD2. The trim removed 2 bases at V and 2 bases at J, leaving 5 bases unmatched. Germline CDR1 reads ENHRY; CDR2 reads SYGVKD. This CDR3 comprises 16 residues. The CDR3 region is CAISERAGGDTDTQYF. As DNA, the CDR3 is TGTGCCATCAGTGAGAGAGCGGGGGGCGACACAGATACGCAGTATTTT.

CDR3 nucleotides: TGTGCCAGCAGCTTAACGGCGGGGGCGGGCAAAAACATTCAGTACTTC. Protein product: CASSLTAGAGKNIQYF. The V and J genes are TRBV7-3 and TRBJ2-4, with D perhaps TRBD2 (7 bases). V was trimmed by 0 bases and J by 3 bases, leaving 12 bases between them. Germline V gene data show CDR1 as SGHTA and CDR2 as FQGTGA. This CDR3 has 16 residues.

The V call is TRBV4-2, the J call TRBJ2-3, with D unresolved. In germline, CDR1 is LGHNA, CDR2 YNFKEQ. Trimming shortened V by 6 bases and J by 2 bases, and 9 bases separated the two germline ends. The CDR3 runs 13 residues. The CDR3: CASSREYTDTQYF. DNA of the CDR3: TGTGCCAGCAGTAGGGAATACACAGATACGCAGTATTTT.

The chain links TRBV5-4 to TRBJ1-6, with a tentative D call TRBD1 (6 bases). Germline assignment: CDR1 SGHNT and CDR2 YYREEE (reference sequence). Trimming shortened V by 0 bases and J by 5 bases, and 9 bases separated the two germline ends. The CDR3 runs to 15 residues. The CDR3 here is CASSLGGQNNSPLHF. CDR3 sequence (DNA): TGTGCCAGCAGCTTGGGCGGACAGAATAATTCACCCCTCCACTTT.

The rearrangement joins TRBV7-3 to TRBJ2-6, with 9 bases lining up with TRBD1. The germline gives CDR1 SGHTA, CDR2 FQGTGA. The CDR3 totals 16 residues. The J segment lost 0 bases and the V segment lost 10 bases, leaving 7 bases of the junction unmatched. As DNA, the CDR3 is TGTGCCATACGGGACAGGGCCTTCTCTGGGGCCAACGTCCTGACTTTC. As protein: CAIRDRAFSGANVLTF.

The genes are TRBV29-1 and TRBJ1-2; D possibly corresponds to TRBD1 (6 bases). Germline-derived CDR1 and CDR2 are SQVTM and ANQGSEA. The CDR3 consists of 15 residues. The germline V and J ends were trimmed by 4 bases and 4 bases, with 19 bases remaining between them. CDR3 coding DNA: TGCAGCGTTGTTGGGCCCGGGGGCGTGTGCTATGGCTACACCTTC. Amino acids: CSVVGPGGVCYGYTF.

CDR3 sequence: CANPPGRLSSYNEQFF. Here the CDR3 DNA reads TGTGCCAACCCTCCCGGCCGACTAAGCTCCTACAATGAGCAGTTCTTC. The chain carries TRBV7-9 and TRBJ2-1; weak D call: TRBD2 (5 bases). The CDR3 length is 16 residues. The V gene lost 10 bases and the J gene lost 0 bases, with 19 bases spanning the gap. Germline assignment: CDR1 SEHNR and CDR2 FQNEAQ (reference sequence).

The chain uses TRBV5-4 and TRBJ1-5; tentative D call: TRBD1 (5 bases). The CDR3 contains 18 residues. Trimming shortened V by 3 bases and J by 0 bases, and 19 bases separated the two germline ends. The germline V gene has CDR1 SGHNT and CDR2 YYREEE (reference sequence). The CDR3: CASSWTGRGSNSNQPQHF. DNA for the CDR3: TGTGCCAGCAGCTGGACCGGGAGGGGATCGAATAGCAATCAGCCCCAGCATTTT.

The chain has TRBV7-6 and TRBJ2-7; no reliable D call. The length of the CDR3 is 13 residues. Per the germline V gene, CDR1 is SGHVS and CDR2 is FNYEAQ. V shed 0 bases and J shed 3 bases, with 6 bases lying between them. CDR3 nucleotides: TGTGCCAGCAGCTTAGCAGGGAACTACGAGCAGTACTTC. Its translation is CASSLAGNYEQYF.

The CDR3 sequence: CASSLRQGDSEKLFF. The CDR3 DNA reads as TGTGCCAGCAGCTTGCGACAGGGGGATAGTGAAAAACTGTTTTTT. The chain carries TRBV5-4 and TRBJ1-4, with TRBD1 identical over 9 bases. This CDR3 region has 15 residues. CDR1 is SGHNT, CDR2 YYREEE, per germline (reference sequence). J gave up 7 bases and V 1 base, and 5 bases lay outside the gene matches.